This entry is about one TCR beta chain. The antigen is undetermined. Germline V gene lookup returns CDR1 MNHNS and CDR2 SASEGT. CDR3 length: 14 amino acids. The junction had 5 bases not matched to a gene; V was cut back by 7 bases and J by 4 bases. Generation of TCR beta libraries employed quantitative 5'-RACE incorporating molecular barcodes. TCRdb fed the 5' RACE reads into MiXCR, producing one record per CDR3 protein. The sample gives fewer than 400,000 distinct CDR3 sequences, about 14% of which show up once; 0.95% to 1.4% is in the top ten. This record comes from a study of CD8 T cells in ankylosing spondylitis. Regarding the study as a whole: Significant enrichment of disease-linked clones was reportedly seen in matched ankylosing spondylitis synovial fluid. Reports of some motif variants in reactive arthritis synovial fluid and blood predate this one.

Sequences were obtained from blood, either unsorted or a sorted T cell fraction (not recorded which). The genes are TRBV6-1 and TRBJ1-3; TRBD1 matches 9 bases. The receptor's source is a male donor with ankylosing spondylitis or in good health (not recorded which). This CDR3 reads CASTRTGVGNTIYF. DNA for the CDR3: TGTGCCAGCACCCGGACAGGGGTCGGAAACACCATATATTTT.